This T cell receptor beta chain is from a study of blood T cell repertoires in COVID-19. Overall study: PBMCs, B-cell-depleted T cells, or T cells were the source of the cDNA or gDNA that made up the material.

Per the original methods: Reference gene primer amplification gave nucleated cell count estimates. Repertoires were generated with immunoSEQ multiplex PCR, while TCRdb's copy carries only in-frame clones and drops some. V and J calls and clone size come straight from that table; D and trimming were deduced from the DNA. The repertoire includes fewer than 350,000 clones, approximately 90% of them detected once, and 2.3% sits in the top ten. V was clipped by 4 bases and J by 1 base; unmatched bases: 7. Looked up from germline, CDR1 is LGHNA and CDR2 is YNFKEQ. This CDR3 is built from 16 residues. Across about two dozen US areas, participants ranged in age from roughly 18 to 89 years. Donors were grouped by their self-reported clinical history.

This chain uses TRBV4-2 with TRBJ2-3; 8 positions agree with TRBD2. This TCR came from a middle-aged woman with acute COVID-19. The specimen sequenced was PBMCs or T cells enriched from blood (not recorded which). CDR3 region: CASSPRGAGGTDTQYF. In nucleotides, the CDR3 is TGTGCCAGCAGCCCCCGAGGAGCGGGGGGCACAGATACGCAGTATTTT.